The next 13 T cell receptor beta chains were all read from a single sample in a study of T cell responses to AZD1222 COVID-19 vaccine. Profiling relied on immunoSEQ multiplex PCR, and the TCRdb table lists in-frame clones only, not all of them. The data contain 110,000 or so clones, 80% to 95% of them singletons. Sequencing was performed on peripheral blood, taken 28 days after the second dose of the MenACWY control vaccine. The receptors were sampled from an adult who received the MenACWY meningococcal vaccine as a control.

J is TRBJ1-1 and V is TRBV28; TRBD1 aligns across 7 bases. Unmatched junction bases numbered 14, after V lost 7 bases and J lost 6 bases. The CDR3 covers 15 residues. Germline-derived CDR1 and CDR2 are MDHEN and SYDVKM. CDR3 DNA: TGTGCCAGCATAGGTGCGCGACAGGGAGACGCTGAAGCTTTCTTT. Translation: CASIGARQGDAEAFF. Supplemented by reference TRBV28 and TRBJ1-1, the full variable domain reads DVKVTQSSRYLVKRTGEKVFLECVQDMDHENMFWYRQDPGLGLRLIYFSYDVKMKEKGDIPEGYSVSREKKERFSLILESASTNQTSMYLCASIGARQGDAEAFFGQGTRLTVV.

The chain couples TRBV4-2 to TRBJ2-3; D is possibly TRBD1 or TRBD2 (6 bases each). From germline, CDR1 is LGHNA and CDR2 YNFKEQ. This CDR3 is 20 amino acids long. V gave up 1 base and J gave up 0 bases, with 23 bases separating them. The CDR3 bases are TGTGCCAGCAGCCAAGTACAGGGTGGGGAGGTCAAGGCTAGCACAGATACGCAGTATTTT. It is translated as CASSQVQGGEVKASTDTQYF.

Here the CDR3 DNA reads TGTGCCAGCAGCGCGATACAGGGGGCTTTTGAGCAGTTCTTC. It translates to CASSAIQGAFEQFF. This sequence joins TRBV7-8 and TRBJ2-1; 9 positions agree with TRBD1. The trim removed 5 bases at V and 9 bases at J, leaving 8 bases unmatched. The germline V gene encodes CDR1 SGHVS and CDR2 FQNEAQ. This CDR3 contains 14 residues.

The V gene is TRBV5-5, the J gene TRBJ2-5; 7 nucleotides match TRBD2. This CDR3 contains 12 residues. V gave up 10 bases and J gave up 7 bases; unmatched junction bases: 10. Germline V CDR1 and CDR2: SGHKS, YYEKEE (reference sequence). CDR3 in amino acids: CASTHGEGTQYF. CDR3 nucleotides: TGTGCCTCGACCCACGGGGAGGGGACCCAGTACTTC. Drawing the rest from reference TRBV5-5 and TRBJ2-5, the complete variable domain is DAGVTQSPTHLIKTRGQQVTLRCSPISGHKSVSWYQQVLGQGPQFIFQYYEKEERGRGNFPDRFSARQFPNYSSELNVNALLLGDSALYLCASTHGEGTQYFGPGTRLLVL.

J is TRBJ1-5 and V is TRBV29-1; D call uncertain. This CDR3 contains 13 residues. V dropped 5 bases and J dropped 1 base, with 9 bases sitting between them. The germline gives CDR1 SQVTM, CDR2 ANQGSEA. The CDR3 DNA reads TGCAGCGTTCGGGGAGGGAGCAATCAGCCCCAGCATTTT. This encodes CSVRGGSNQPQHF. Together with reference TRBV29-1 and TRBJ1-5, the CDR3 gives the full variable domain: SAVISQKPSRDICQRGTSLTIQCQVDSQVTMMFWYRQQPGQSLTLIATANQGSEATYESGFVIDKFPISRPNLTFSTLTVSNMSPEDSSIYLCSVRGGSNQPQHFGDGTRLSIL.

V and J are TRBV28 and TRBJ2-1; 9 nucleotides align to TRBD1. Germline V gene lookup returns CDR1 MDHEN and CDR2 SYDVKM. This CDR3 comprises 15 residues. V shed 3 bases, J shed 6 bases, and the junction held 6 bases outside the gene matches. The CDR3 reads CASSFRTGVGNEQFF. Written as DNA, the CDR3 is TGTGCCAGCAGTTTCAGGACAGGGGTTGGCAATGAGCAGTTCTTC.

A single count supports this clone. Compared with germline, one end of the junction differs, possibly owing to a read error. CDR3 nucleotide sequence: TGCGCCAGCAGCTGGGACCCGTATAGACCCAATCAGCAGTTCTTC. It specifies CASSWDPYRPNQQFF. The genes are TRBV5-1 and TRBJ2-1; either TRBD1 or TRBD2 may supply D (5 bases each). This CDR3 has 15 residues. The germline V gene encodes CDR1 SGHRS and CDR2 YFSETQ.

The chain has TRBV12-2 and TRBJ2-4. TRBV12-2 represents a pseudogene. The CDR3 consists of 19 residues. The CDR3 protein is CASQVVGERPILAKNIQYF. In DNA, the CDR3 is TGTGCAAGTCAAGTTGTAGGCGAACGCCCTATCCTAGCCAAAAACATTCAGTACTTC.

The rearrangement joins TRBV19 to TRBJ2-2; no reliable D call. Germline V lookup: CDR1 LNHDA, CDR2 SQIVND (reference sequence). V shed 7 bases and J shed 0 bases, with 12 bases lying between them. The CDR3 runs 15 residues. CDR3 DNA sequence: TGTGCCAGTATGACGGCCCCCGCGAACACCGGGGAGCTGTTTTTT. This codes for CASMTAPANTGELFF.

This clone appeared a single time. CDR3 sequence reads: CASSGASGGEGRETQYF. The DNA for the CDR3 is TGTGCCAGCAGTGGGGCTAGCGGGGGGGAAGGTAGGGAGACCCAGTACTTC. This chain links TRBV2 with TRBJ2-5, with TRBD2 matching over 12 bases. The V segment lost 4 bases and the J segment 5 bases; nucleotides outside the gene matches: 11. This CDR3 is built from 17 residues. Germline CDR1 reads SNHLY; CDR2 reads FYNNEI.

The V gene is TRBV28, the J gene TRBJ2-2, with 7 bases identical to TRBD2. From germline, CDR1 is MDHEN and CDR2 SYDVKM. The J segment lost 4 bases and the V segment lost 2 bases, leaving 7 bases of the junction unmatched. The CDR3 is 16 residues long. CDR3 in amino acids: CASSLRLPGGTGELFF. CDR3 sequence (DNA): TGTGCCAGCAGTTTACGACTCCCGGGGGGCACCGGGGAGCTGTTTTTT.

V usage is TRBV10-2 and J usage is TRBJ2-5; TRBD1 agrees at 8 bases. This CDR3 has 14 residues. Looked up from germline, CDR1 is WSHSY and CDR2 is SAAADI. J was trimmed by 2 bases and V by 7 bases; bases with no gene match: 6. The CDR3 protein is CASTLRDRQETQYF. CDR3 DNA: TGCGCCAGCACCCTCCGGGACAGGCAAGAGACCCAGTACTTC.

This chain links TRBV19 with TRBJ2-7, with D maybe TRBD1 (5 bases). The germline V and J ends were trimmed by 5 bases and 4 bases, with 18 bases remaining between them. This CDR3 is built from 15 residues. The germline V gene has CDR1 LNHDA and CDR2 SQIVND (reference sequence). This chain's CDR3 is CASSPGGKGWYEQYF. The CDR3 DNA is TGTGCCAGTAGTCCGGGTGGAAAGGGGTGGTACGAGCAGTACTTC.